This TCR beta chain was found in a study of brain T cells in children with intractable seizures (dated by TCRdb to the early 2020s). About the investigation overall: A NanoString immunology panel was first used to screen resected brain tissue from around 55 pediatric epilepsy surgery cases for immune gene transcripts. Among the 12 selected surgery cases, eight also had pre-surgery blood sequenced, leaving four with brain tissue only. General findings and caveats noted by the study authors: Because pre- and post-surgery blood were sequenced to different depths, clones absent from the pre-surgery sample may reflect undersampling. Viral specificity was inferred solely from CDR3 sequence similarity, and the HCMV serostatus of the patients was not known.

The immunoSEQ assay was applied to genomic DNA to generate the TCR beta chain sequences. The authors' analysis ran thus. CDR3 sequences that did not begin with the conserved framework cysteine at position 104 were removed by hand. To get clonality, the normalized Shannon's Diversity Index was subtracted from one, giving values from 0 (maximal diversity) to 1 (oligoclonal). Differences in the frequency of the same CDR3 between samples, such as brain versus blood, were assessed with chi-squared comparison-of-proportions tests. Public clonotypes were found by searching immuneACCESS, and the VDJdb browser was used to assess similarity to known antiviral clonotypes. The table comes from immuneACCESS by way of TCRdb, which keeps in-frame sequences with V and J called. Part of the clones is missing from these tables; in studies checked, under half for an unresolved V gene and the rest for unknown reasons. Clonal size and the V and J genes are those of that table, whereas D and trimming came from the DNA. The sample profile shows more than 40,000 clones; 75% to 95% of them were found once. Approximately 6% of the sample rests with the top ten.

This clone was counted once. Its antigen is currently not known. No per-base quality is available; no much larger clone lies one base away. CDR1 and CDR2, per the germline V gene (reference sequence), are DFQATT and SNEGSKA. The CDR3, cysteine through phenylalanine, is 11 amino acids long. Only the CDR3 portion is preserved as DNA: 33 bases, with reading frame beginning at the first base. The trim is 5 bases for V and 6 bases for J, with a gap of 10 bases between the germline ends. Read against the paper, the sample's time point label means: resected brain tissue, or blood drawn just prior to surgery. Surgery cases with the highest brain T cell transcript signatures were selected for TCR beta chain sequencing of brain tissue and, where available, blood. Before surgery, the patients had been given at least one anti-epileptic drug. TCR-sequenced patients were children with drug-resistant epilepsy due to tuberous sclerosis complex, focal cortical dysplasia, Rasmussen encephalitis or hemimegalencephaly. The Monarch genomic DNA purification kit was used to extract bulk genomic DNA from unsorted brain tissue and whole blood.

The origin of this receptor is a girl aged 2 to 10 with tuberous sclerosis and intractable seizures. The V gene is TRBV20-1 and the J gene is TRBJ1-2, with no D gene named confidently. Sequences were derived from peripheral blood, sampled at surgery. The sequenced DNA is TGCAGTGCTGCCAAGAGTGATGGCTACACCTTC. Its amino acids are CSAAKSDGYTF.